This TCR beta chain was recovered during a study of cytomegalovirus exposure and HLA in healthy donors. Study observations and caveats: Cytomegalovirus status was reportedly diagnosed by the classifier with high specificity and sensitivity. What was likely a sequencing artifact was a cluster of highly shared sequence variants. Most CMV-associated TCR beta chains appeared HLA-restricted in a later analysis.

This clone occurred once. As yet, its antigen is unknown. The study ran its PCR with 60 Vbeta and 13 Jbeta primers. The data were produced by immunoSEQ multiplex PCR, yet TCRdb's version contains in-frame clones alone and is incomplete. The sample yields 120,000 to 150,000 clones, 70% to 80% seen once. Trimming cost V 5 bases and J 8 bases; bases outside gene matches: 10. The germline V gene has CDR1 SGHAT and CDR2 FQNNGV. CDR3 size: 14 residues. The chain carries TRBV11-2 and TRBJ1-2; 8 bases align to TRBD1. The sequenced material came from PBMCs. The clonotype was recovered from a female donor in good health and CMV-seronegative. The CDR3 here is CASSPDRGRGGYTF. CDR3 nucleotide sequence: TGTGCCAGCAGCCCCGACAGGGGACGGGGCGGCTACACCTTC. Together with reference TRBV11-2 and TRBJ1-2, the CDR3 gives the full variable domain: EAGVAQSPRYKIIEKRQSVAFWCNPISGHATLYWYQQILGQGPKLLIQFQNNGVVDDSQLPKDRFSAERLKGVDSTLKIQPAKLEDSAVYLCASSPDRGRGGYTFGSGTRLTVV.